The 14 T cell receptor beta chains in this list originate from one sample, sequenced in a study of cytomegalovirus exposure and HLA in healthy donors. The PCR made use of 60 Vbeta and 13 Jbeta primers. Repertoires were generated with immunoSEQ multiplex PCR, while TCRdb's copy carries only in-frame clones and drops some. This sample yields approximately 100,000 clones, of which 79% are seen a single time; over 4% belongs to the top ten. Sequencing used PBMCs. The receptors here all came from a female donor in good health and CMV-seropositive.

As for this clone: At one boundary the junction diverges from the germline segment, which might be a read error. The V gene is TRBV30, the J gene TRBJ1-1; D not certain. This CDR3 is built from 17 residues. The germline V gene encodes CDR1 GTSNPN and CDR2 SVGIG (reference sequence). Here the CDR3 reads CAWRSKLHRGLNTKAFF. The CDR3, as DNA: TGTGCCTGGAGAAGTAAGCTCCATAGAGGGCTGAACACTAAAGCTTTCTTT.

The CDR3 DNA is TGTGCCAGCAGTCCGCCGGCAGGCTATGGCTACACCTTC. As protein: CASSPPAGYGYTF. The chain recombines TRBV27 with TRBJ1-2; D is unclear. Germline CDR1 reads MNHEY; CDR2 reads SMNVEV (reference sequence). The V gene lost 5 bases and the J gene lost 4 bases, with 11 bases spanning the gap. This CDR3 spans 13 amino acids.

This clone appeared a few times. The chain uses TRBV7-2 and TRBJ1-2; 7 nucleotides align to TRBD1. Germline lookup yields CDR1 SGHTA and CDR2 FQGNSA. CDR3 length: 13 amino acids. J lost 7 bases, V lost 3 bases, and 5 bases had no gene match. CDR3 DNA: TGTGCCAGCAGCTTCAGGCAGGGGGTTGGCTACACCTTC. Amino acids: CASSFRQGVGYTF.

This clone turned up a few times. The V and J genes are TRBV12-2 and TRBJ2-3; the D call TRBD2 from the table was never checked on the DNA. TRBV12-2 is tagged as a pseudogene. CDR3 length equals 19 residues. CDR3 in amino acids: CASRTGTSGGLYPGDTQYF. The CDR3, as DNA: TGTGCAAGTCGCACCGGGACTAGCGGGGGGCTCTATCCGGGTGATACGCAGTATTTT.

The CDR3: CASSVRQGPTETQYF. The CDR3 nucleotides read TGTGCCAGCAGTGTGAGGCAGGGCCCTACGGAGACCCAGTACTTC. V gene TRBV6-1 combines with J gene TRBJ2-5; TRBD1 is a possible D gene (5 bases). CDR1 MNHNS and CDR2 SASEGT come from the germline V gene. The CDR3 has 15 residues. Trimming took off 4 bases at V and 5 bases at J, with 17 bases between the two ends.

The V call is TRBV27, the J call TRBJ1-1, with 9 positions matching TRBD1. The CDR3 runs 17 residues. Germline CDR1 reads MNHEY; CDR2 reads SMNVEV (reference sequence). V lost 8 bases to trimming and J lost 0 bases; unmatched junction nucleotides: 13. The CDR3: CASRIHLTGGMNTEAFF. The CDR3 nucleotides read TGTGCCAGCCGAATACATCTGACAGGGGGGATGAACACTGAAGCTTTCTTT.

The chain employs TRBV2 and TRBJ1-6, with 9 bases matching TRBD1. The CDR3 is made up of 15 amino acids. CDR1 and CDR2 (germline): SNHLY, FYNNEI. V shed 6 bases and J 7 bases; nucleotides not matched to a gene: 7. CDR3 protein: CASRGQGLSNSPLHF. CDR3 bases: TGTGCCAGCAGGGGACAGGGTCTCTCCAATTCACCCCTCCACTTT.

Of note for this clone: One junction end does not reproduce the germline sequence, and a read error may be involved. The J gene is TRBJ2-1, the V gene TRBV7-9; 10 nucleotides match TRBD1. Looked up from germline, CDR1 is SEHNR and CDR2 is FQNEAQ (reference sequence). This CDR3 comprises 15 residues. CDR3 sequence reads: CSSSLSGTGEGVRFF. CDR3 DNA sequence: TGTTCCAGCAGCTTATCCGGGACAGGGGAGGGGGTTCGGTTCTTC.

The chain carries TRBV7-9 and TRBJ2-1; 8 bases align to TRBD2. This CDR3 spans 15 amino acids. V lost 5 bases to trimming and J lost 0 bases; unmatched junction nucleotides: 3. CDR1 and CDR2 from the germline V gene are SEHNR and FQNEAQ (reference sequence). CDR3 amino acids: CASSASGSSYNEQFF. DNA for the CDR3: TGTGCCAGCAGCGCCAGCGGGAGCTCCTACAATGAGCAGTTCTTC.

The chain links TRBV30 to TRBJ2-1, with a tentative D call TRBD2 (5 bases). V was pared by 5 bases and J by 7 bases, with 9 bases between. Per the germline V gene, CDR1 is GTSNPN and CDR2 is SVGIG (reference sequence). The CDR3 runs 11 residues. The CDR3 spells CAWDYQNEQFF. CDR3 coding DNA: TGTGCCTGGGACTATCAGAATGAGCAGTTCTTC.

The chain is built from TRBV12-5 and TRBJ1-5; no clear D. This CDR3 contains 12 residues. Germline assignment: CDR1 LGHNT and CDR2 FRNRAP. V dropped 5 bases and J dropped 5 bases, with 7 bases sitting between them. CDR3 DNA: TGTGCTAGTGGTCCCGGGGATCAGCCCCAGCATTTT. Protein: CASGPGDQPQHF.

V gene TRBV4-1 combines with J gene TRBJ2-7; D ambiguous. The CDR3 is made up of 11 amino acids. The V end was cut by 5 bases, the J end by 5 bases, with 7 bases between. Germline V gene sequence: CDR1 MGHRA, CDR2 YSYEKL. CDR3 nucleotide sequence: TGCGCCAGCAGCAACCAGGACGAGCAGTACTTC. This codes for CASSNQDEQYF.

The J gene is TRBJ2-2, the V gene TRBV18; 8 bases are a match to TRBD2. V was pared by 0 bases and J by 5 bases, with 14 bases of the junction left unmatched. This CDR3 is 19 amino acids long. Germline V lookup: CDR1 KGHSH, CDR2 LQKENI. The CDR3 DNA reads as TGTGCCAGCTCACCACCCGCTGTAAAGCGGGAGATGGGAACCGGGGAGCTGTTTTTT. This codes for CASSPPAVKREMGTGELFF.

The gene calls are TRBV18 and TRBJ1-1; tentative D call: TRBD1 (5 bases). Trimming cost V 8 bases and J 5 bases, with 18 bases left between them. Germline CDR1 KGHSH, CDR2 LQKENI. This CDR3 has 14 amino acids. The CDR3 loop reads CASATSTGDTEAFF. CDR3 in DNA: TGTGCCAGCGCCACCTCAACAGGAGATACTGAAGCTTTCTTT.